This T cell receptor (beta chain) came from a study of cytomegalovirus exposure and HLA in healthy donors. V was clipped by 5 bases and J by 5 bases, with 15 bases between them. The germline CDR1 and CDR2 sequences are SGHVS and FQNEAQ. The CDR3 runs 14 residues. Sequencing was performed with immunoSEQ multiplex PCR; in TCRdb, only in-frame clones are kept and a portion is missing. Of 100,000 to 130,000 clones listed, more than 90% were seen once; the top ten hold 0.67%. J is TRBJ2-5 and V is TRBV7-8; D is perhaps TRBD2 (5 bases). Sequencing was done on a sample of PBMCs. This receptor was taken from a woman aged 18 to 35 in good health and CMV-seronegative. CDR3 amino acids: CASSPLGIAETQYF. The CDR3 coding sequence is TGTGCCAGCAGCCCACTGGGCATAGCGGAGACCCAGTACTTC. Based on the CDR3 plus reference TRBV7-8 and TRBJ2-5, the full variable domain is GAGVSQSPRYKVAKRGQDVALRCDPISGHVSLFWYQQALGQGPEFLTYFQNEAQLDKSGLPSDRFFAERPEGSVSTLKIQRTQQEDSAVYLCASSPLGIAETQYFGPGTRLLVL.